These 29 T cell receptor beta chains were all obtained from the same sample, sequenced in a study of blood T cell repertoires in COVID-19 (TCRdb year 2020). Receptor libraries were prepared by the immunoSEQ multiplex PCR assay. This immuneACCESS table, as held by TCRdb, lists in-frame sequences with V and J called but not all clones. Of the missing ones, under half trace to an unresolved V gene in checked studies; the others have no known cause. The sample records hundreds of thousands of clones, approximately 92% of which are singletons. The ten top clones hold about 1.1% of the sample. Sequences were obtained from PBMCs or T cells enriched from blood (not recorded which). These receptors were obtained from a man aged 25 to 40 who had recovered from COVID-19.

There are a few counts of this clone. This sequence joins TRBV19 and TRBJ2-7; D gene unclear. Germline loops: CDR1 LNHDA, CDR2 SQIVND (reference sequence). The V end was cut by 3 bases, the J end by 4 bases, with 10 bases between. The CDR3 runs 13 residues. The CDR3 nucleotides are TGTGCCAGTAGTATCTTTCCCCTTTACGAGCAGTACTTC. This encodes CASSIFPLYEQYF.

The J gene is TRBJ1-5, the V gene TRBV27; weak D call: TRBD1 (5 bases). Germline V gene lookup returns CDR1 MNHEY and CDR2 SMNVEV (reference sequence). This CDR3 is built from 14 residues. The V end was cut by 3 bases, the J end by 5 bases, with 11 bases between. DNA for the CDR3: TGTGCCAGCAGTTTGGGGGGTGTCGATCAGCCCCAGCATTTT. This sequence encodes CASSLGGVDQPQHF.

Turning to this clone: The same CDR3 arises from other DNA sequences in this sample as well. The gene calls are TRBV15 and TRBJ1-1; D call uncertain. CDR1 is LNHNV and CDR2 is YYDKDF in the germline V gene (reference sequence). V was clipped by 0 bases and J by 1 base, with 6 bases between them. This CDR3 is built from 14 residues. The DNA for the CDR3 is TGTGCCACCAGCAGAGATCGGGGGAACACTGAAGCTTTCTTT. This sequence encodes CATSRDRGNTEAFF. The full variable domain, its missing parts supplied by reference TRBV15 and TRBJ1-1, is DAMVIQNPRYQVTQFGKPVTLSCSQTLNHNVMYWYQQKSSQAPKLLFHYYDKDFNNEADTPDNFQSRRPNTSFCFLDIRSPGLGDTAMYLCATSRDRGNTEAFFGQGTRLTVV.

The chain has TRBV27 and TRBJ2-1, with 8 bases aligning to TRBD2. V trimming: 5 bases; J trimming: 10 bases; junction bases outside the gene matches: 16. From germline, CDR1 is MNHEY and CDR2 SMNVEV (reference sequence). The CDR3 runs 16 residues. The CDR3 protein is CASSGKIAGYSREQFF. In DNA, the CDR3 is TGTGCCAGCAGTGGCAAGATAGCGGGATACTCTAGGGAGCAGTTCTTC.

CDR3 sequence: CASSLSWTGSNQPQHF. The CDR3 DNA reads as TGTGCCAGCAGTTTATCCTGGACAGGGAGCAATCAGCCCCAGCATTTT. The genes are TRBV28 and TRBJ1-5; 8 bases map to TRBD1. V shed 1 base, J shed 1 base, and the junction held 3 bases outside the gene matches. From germline, CDR1 is MDHEN and CDR2 SYDVKM. This CDR3 contains 16 residues.

The gene calls are TRBV2 and TRBJ2-1; D possibly corresponds to TRBD1 (5 bases). V was cut by 10 bases and J by 3 bases, with 19 bases left in between. Germline lookup yields CDR1 SNHLY and CDR2 FYNNEI. This CDR3 comprises 15 residues. CDR3 DNA sequence: TGTGCCACTGTGCTGGGCCAGGGTAACTACAATGAGCAGTTCTTC. Translation: CATVLGQGNYNEQFF. The full variable domain, rest sourced from reference TRBV2 and TRBJ2-1, is EPEVTQTPSHQVTQMGQEVILRCVPISNHLYFYWYRQILGQKVEFLVSFYNNEISEKSEIFDDQFSVERPDGSNFTLKIRSTKLEDSAMYFCATVLGQGNYNEQFFGPGTRLTVL.

This clone showed up just once. The CDR3 spells CASSSGLAGDKEQYF. The CDR3 DNA is TGTGCCAGCAGCTCGGGACTAGCGGGAGACAAAGAGCAGTACTTC. V and J are TRBV11-1 and TRBJ2-7, with 14 bases that match TRBD2. This CDR3 is built from 15 residues. V lost 4 bases and J lost 7; bases outside the gene matches: 6. CDR1 is SGHAT, CDR2 FQDESV, per germline (reference sequence).

J is TRBJ1-6 and V is TRBV28; no clear D gene. The CDR3 extends over 11 amino acids. Per germline, CDR1 MDHEN and CDR2 SYDVKM. V dropped 7 bases and J dropped 7 bases, with 5 bases sitting between them. The CDR3 sequence is CASNSNSPLHF. The CDR3 region has the DNA TGTGCCAGCAATTCGAATTCACCCCTCCACTTT.

This chain uses TRBV9 with TRBJ2-5, with 14 nucleotides matching TRBD2. The CDR3 has 18 residues. J gave up 2 bases and V 3 bases, and 9 bases lay outside the gene matches. Germline V CDR1 and CDR2: SGDLS, YYNGEE. The CDR3 protein is CASSGRGLAGAGQETQYF. The CDR3 bases are TGTGCCAGCAGCGGGAGGGGACTAGCGGGAGCTGGGCAAGAGACCCAGTACTTC.

This clone was recorded only once. The chain links TRBV27 to TRBJ2-2, with 8 bases fitting TRBD2. Germline CDR1 and CDR2: MNHEY and SMNVEV (reference sequence). The CDR3 covers 15 residues. After removal of 6 bases from V and 6 bases from J, the junction contained 9 bases not matched to a gene. CDR3 coding DNA: TGTGCCAGCAGCCCCCCGCGGGAGGAGTCCGGGGAGCTGTTTTTT. Translated: CASSPPREESGELFF.

The chain couples TRBV12-3 or TRBV12-4 to TRBJ2-4; TRBD1 agrees at 7 bases. The CDR3 is 12 residues long. V lost 6 bases to trimming and J lost 8 bases; unmatched junction nucleotides: 4. The CDR3 bases are TGTGCCAGCAGCCCAGGGGGTGACATTCAGTACTTC. Protein sequence: CASSPGGDIQYF.

V and J are TRBV3-1 (or the pseudogene TRBV3-2) and TRBJ2-1; 9 nucleotides agree with TRBD2. CDR1 LGHDT and CDR2 YNNKEL come from the germline V gene (reference sequence). V shed 4 bases, J shed 0 bases, and the junction held 7 bases outside the gene matches. The CDR3 has 17 amino acids. The CDR3 DNA reads as TGTGCCAGCAGCCGTGCCTTAGCGGGAGACTCCTACAATGAGCAGTTCTTC. It is translated as CASSRALAGDSYNEQFF.

This chain joins TRBV5-1 and TRBJ1-1; the match to TRBD1 covers 10 bases. Germline CDR1 and CDR2: SGHRS and YFSETQ. The trim removed 2 bases at V and 5 bases at J, leaving 6 bases unmatched. The CDR3 runs to 15 residues. As DNA, the CDR3 is TGCGCCAGCAGCTTTACCGGGACAGGGGCTACTGAAGCTTTCTTT. The encoded protein is CASSFTGTGATEAFF.

V gene TRBV6-2 or TRBV6-3 combines with J gene TRBJ2-3; D not resolved. CDR1 is MNHEY, CDR2 SVGEGT, per germline. The CDR3 loop spans 14 amino acids. Trimming took off 4 bases at V and 4 bases at J, with 12 bases between the two ends. The CDR3 sequence is CASSSHPLADTQYF. The CDR3 DNA reads TGTGCCAGCAGTTCCCACCCGCTAGCAGATACGCAGTATTTT.

The V and J genes are TRBV3-1 (or the pseudogene TRBV3-2) and TRBJ2-2; D may be TRBD2 (5 bases). The CDR3 spans 16 residues. The germline gives CDR1 LGHDT, CDR2 YNNKEL (reference sequence). The V and J ends lost 2 bases and 8 bases respectively, with 18 bases between them. CDR3 region: CASSQPSLTWRGELFF. CDR3 nucleotide sequence: TGTGCCAGCAGCCAACCCAGTTTAACATGGAGGGGGGAGCTGTTTTTT.

The rearrangement joins TRBV2 to TRBJ2-7, with 11 nucleotides matching TRBD2. Unmatched junction bases numbered 12, after V lost 6 bases and J lost 8 bases. CDR3 length: 15 amino acids. Germline loops: CDR1 SNHLY, CDR2 FYNNEI. The CDR3 reads CASSGLELAGVQQYF. The CDR3, as DNA: TGTGCCAGCAGCGGACTAGAACTAGCGGGGGTACAGCAGTACTTC.

As concerns this clone: The sample carries other DNA sequences with the same CDR3. The chain employs TRBV4-1 and TRBJ2-7; TRBD2 matches 11 bases. With V trimmed by 1 base and J by 2 bases, 1 base remained unmatched. Looked up from germline, CDR1 is MGHRA and CDR2 is YSYEKL. The CDR3 is 15 residues long. CDR3: CASSQGLAGTYEQYF. CDR3 nucleotide sequence: TGCGCCAGCAGCCAAGGACTAGCGGGGACCTACGAGCAGTACTTC.

V is TRBV18 and J is TRBJ2-3; no firm D call. V lost 2 bases, J lost 2 bases, and 2 bases lay in between. This CDR3 contains 12 residues. Looked up from germline, CDR1 is KGHSH and CDR2 is LQKENI. The DNA for the CDR3 is TGTGCCAGCTCACCATACACAGATACGCAGTATTTT. Translation gives CASSPYTDTQYF.

The gene calls are TRBV29-1 and TRBJ2-3, with 10 bases aligning to TRBD2. Germline trimming cut 4 bases from V and 1 base from J; bases unmatched to any gene: 5. Germline V gives CDR1 SQVTM, CDR2 ANQGSEA. The CDR3 has 15 amino acids. The CDR3 bases are TGCAGCGTTGCCGGCCTAGCGGGAGGCACAGATACGCAGTATTTT. This codes for CSVAGLAGGTDTQYF.

The chain joins TRBV7-9 to TRBJ2-5; 7 bases line up with TRBD1. Germline loops: CDR1 SEHNR, CDR2 FQNEAQ (reference sequence). The CDR3 has 14 residues. V lost 5 bases and J lost 2; bases outside the gene matches: 5. The CDR3 DNA reads TGTGCCAGCAGCACTGGACAGGTTCAAGAGACCCAGTACTTC. Translated, it gives CASSTGQVQETQYF.

This clone occurred once. The CDR3 reads CASSFGSSPEETQYF. As DNA, the CDR3 is TGTGCCAGCAGTTTCGGGTCCTCCCCGGAGGAGACCCAGTACTTC. The V call is TRBV28, the J call TRBJ2-5; D is uncertain. This CDR3 is built from 15 residues. Germline V gene lookup returns CDR1 MDHEN and CDR2 SYDVKM. The ends were cut back, 3 bases at V and 5 bases at J, with 16 bases in the middle.

J is TRBJ1-2 and V is TRBV23-1; no definite D call. TRBV23-1 is an open reading frame, and its role is uncertain. The length of the CDR3 is 14 residues. Between the trimmed V and J ends, which lost 4 bases and 2 bases, there was a span of 11 bases. CDR3 loop: CASSRAERNYGYTF. DNA for the CDR3: TGCGCCAGCAGTCGGGCAGAAAGGAACTATGGCTACACCTTC.

CDR3 loop: CASSGSGWATEAFF. Written as DNA, the CDR3 is TGTGCCAGTAGTGGATCTGGTTGGGCCACTGAAGCTTTCTTT. The V call is TRBV19, the J call TRBJ1-1; unclear D gene. Trimming stripped 5 bases from V and 4 bases from J, with 14 bases between. Germline lookup yields CDR1 LNHDA and CDR2 SQIVND (reference sequence). The CDR3 runs 14 residues.

The chain joins TRBV30 to TRBJ1-2; TRBD1 aligns across 7 bases. CDR3 size: 15 residues. The V gene's germline CDR1 is GTSNPN and CDR2 SVGIG (reference sequence). V lost 2 bases, J lost 4 bases, and 10 bases stayed unmatched. As DNA, the CDR3 is TGTGCCTGGAGTAGGGGGACAGCCAACTCCTATGGCTACACCTTC. Amino acid sequence: CAWSRGTANSYGYTF.

The rearrangement joins TRBV14 to TRBJ2-5, with 9 bases aligning to TRBD2. V was clipped by 4 bases and J by 2 bases; unmatched bases: 8. CDR3 length: 16 amino acids. Germline V gene data show CDR1 as SGHDN and CDR2 as FVKESK. CDR3 protein: CASSRLAGPIQETQYF. The CDR3, as DNA: TGTGCCAGCAGCCGGCTAGCGGGACCGATTCAAGAGACCCAGTACTTC.

This chain joins TRBV25-1 and TRBJ2-7, with 10 nucleotides matching TRBD1. Germline lookup yields CDR1 MGHDK and CDR2 SYGVNS. Trimming at V came to 7 bases and at J to 3 bases, leaving 12 bases not matched to a gene. The CDR3 covers 16 residues. CDR3 nucleotides: TGTGCCAGCATGGTTCCGAGGGGACAGGGGATCTACGAGCAGTACTTC. Encoded protein: CASMVPRGQGIYEQYF.

Regarding this clone: Different DNA sequences within this sample yield the same CDR3. The V and J genes are TRBV5-1 and TRBJ2-1, with 7 bases that match TRBD2. The CDR3 runs to 16 residues. With 0 bases clipped from V and 0 bases from J, the junction kept 3 bases outside the gene matches. CDR1 is SGHRS and CDR2 is YFSETQ in the germline V gene. The CDR3: CASSLGGGSSYNEQFF. The CDR3 nucleotides are TGCGCCAGCAGCTTGGGGGGCGGGAGCTCCTACAATGAGCAGTTCTTC.

The genes are TRBV28 and TRBJ2-1; 15 bases map to TRBD2. This CDR3 comprises 16 residues. CDR1 and CDR2 (germline): MDHEN, SYDVKM. Trimming at V came to 5 bases and at J to 9 bases, leaving 8 bases not matched to a gene. The CDR3 DNA is TGTGCCAGCAGTCCCCTCTGGACTAGCGGGAGGGTTGAGCAGTTCTTC. Amino acid sequence: CASSPLWTSGRVEQFF.

V usage is TRBV2 and J usage is TRBJ1-1; D unclear. Trimming took off 6 bases at V and 1 base at J, with 9 bases between the two ends. This CDR3 has 13 amino acids. Germline-derived CDR1 and CDR2 are SNHLY and FYNNEI. CDR3 amino acids: CASRFRGNTEAFF. The CDR3 region has the DNA TGTGCCAGCAGATTCCGGGGGAACACTGAAGCTTTCTTT. Full variable domain (remainder filled in from reference TRBV2 and TRBJ1-1): EPEVTQTPSHQVTQMGQEVILRCVPISNHLYFYWYRQILGQKVEFLVSFYNNEISEKSEIFDDQFSVERPDGSNFTLKIRSTKLEDSAMYFCASRFRGNTEAFFGQGTRLTVV.